Following are 15 T cell receptor beta chains from one sample sequenced in a study of blood T cell repertoires in COVID-19. Some clones are missing from TCRdb's copy, which holds only in-frame ones; the method was immunoSEQ multiplex PCR. Of 200,000 to 250,000 clones in the sample, 86% were seen once. Specimen: peripheral blood. These receptors were collected from a woman between 45 and 65 years old with acute or convalescent COVID-19.

The chain couples TRBV7-9 to TRBJ2-3, with 10 bases lining up with TRBD2. The CDR3 covers 15 residues. The trim removed 11 bases at V and 3 bases at J, leaving 11 bases unmatched. Germline lookup yields CDR1 SEHNR and CDR2 FQNEAQ (reference sequence). The DNA of the CDR3 is TGTGCCGGGCTCCAAACGGGACTAGCGACAGATACGCAGTATTTT. Translation: CAGLQTGLATDTQYF.

This clone was recorded only once. The chain uses TRBV19 and TRBJ2-5; 7 positions match TRBD1. Germline V CDR1 and CDR2: LNHDA, SQIVND (reference sequence). The CDR3 length is 13 residues. The V segment lost 5 bases and the J segment 7 bases; nucleotides outside the gene matches: 7. The CDR3, as DNA: TGTGCCAGTAGTTCAACAGGGGTTGTGACCCAGTACTTC. Translated, it gives CASSSTGVVTQYF.

V usage is TRBV7-2 and J usage is TRBJ2-3; 8 positions agree with TRBD2. The trim removed 2 bases at V and 5 bases at J, leaving 9 bases unmatched. The CDR3 consists of 16 residues. Germline V gene data show CDR1 as SGHTA and CDR2 as FQGNSA. As DNA, the CDR3 is TGTGCCAGCAGCTTACGTTCGTCTAGCGGGTTAGATACGCAGTATTTT. It yields the protein CASSLRSSSGLDTQYF.

This clone has a single count. Within the sample, other DNA sequences also encode this same CDR3. V usage is TRBV11-3 and J usage is TRBJ2-7; 9 nucleotides line up with TRBD2. V trimming: 4 bases; J trimming: 3 bases; junction bases outside the gene matches: 7. Per germline, CDR1 SGHNT and CDR2 YENEEA. The CDR3 consists of 15 residues. This chain's CDR3 is CASSSLSGGHYEQYF. In DNA form, the CDR3 reads TGTGCCAGCAGCTCCCTTAGCGGGGGCCACTACGAGCAGTACTTC.

This clone was picked up a small number of times. The rearrangement joins TRBV14 to TRBJ1-2; the D is unclear. Trimming left V 1 base short and J 8 bases short, with 17 bases between. The CDR3 covers 15 residues. The germline V gene has CDR1 SGHDN and CDR2 FVKESK. DNA of the CDR3: TGTGCCAGCAGCCAAGCCTACAAATACCTAGACGGCTACACCTTC. Residues: CASSQAYKYLDGYTF.

This chain links TRBV5-1 with TRBJ2-1; tentative D call: TRBD2 (6 bases). Germline CDR1 is SGHRS and CDR2 is YFSETQ. V was pared by 9 bases and J by 0 bases, with 19 bases between. The CDR3 is 16 amino acids. CDR3 nucleotide sequence: TGCGCCACCAGTAGGGCGGGATTGAGCTCCTACAATGAGCAGTTCTTC. It is translated as CATSRAGLSSYNEQFF.

The chain is built from TRBV15 and TRBJ2-4; 11 bases line up with TRBD2. The CDR3 consists of 18 residues. The V gene end was trimmed by 1 base and the J gene end by 3 bases; junction bases not matched to a gene: 8. CDR1 and CDR2 (germline): LNHNV, YYDKDF (reference sequence). CDR3 in amino acids: CATSRAGSGRGDKNIQYF. The DNA of the CDR3 is TGTGCCACCAGCAGAGCTGGTAGCGGGAGGGGTGACAAAAACATTCAGTACTTC.

The rearrangement joins TRBV6-2 or TRBV6-3 to TRBJ1-5, with D unclear. The germline V and J ends were trimmed by 6 bases and 6 bases, with 9 bases remaining between them. Per germline, CDR1 MNHEY and CDR2 SVGEGT. The CDR3 consists of 12 residues. The DNA of the CDR3 is TGTGCCAGCAGCACCCCGGGTCAGCCCCAGCATTTT. Translating it yields CASSTPGQPQHF.

The rearrangement links TRBV7-3 to TRBJ2-3; 7 bases align to TRBD1. Trimming took 6 bases from V and 3 from J; bases not matched to a gene: 9. Germline V gene sequence: CDR1 SGHTA, CDR2 FQGTGA. This CDR3 contains 15 residues. The chain's CDR3 is CASRVPGTATDTQYF. In DNA, the CDR3 is TGTGCCAGCAGAGTACCGGGGACAGCGACAGATACGCAGTATTTT.

V gene TRBV5-1 combines with J gene TRBJ2-7; TRBD1 matches at 8 bases. Germline values: CDR1 SGHRS, CDR2 YFSETQ. With 2 bases clipped from V and 2 bases from J, the junction kept 6 bases outside the gene matches. The CDR3 loop spans 15 amino acids. CDR3 nucleotides: TGCGCCAGCAGCTTAGTGACAGGGGAAGCCTACGAGCAGTACTTC. This translates into CASSLVTGEAYEQYF.

This chain joins TRBV5-1 and TRBJ2-2; 8 bases match TRBD2. V gave up 6 bases and J gave up 5 bases; unmatched junction bases: 9. This CDR3 spans 15 amino acids. Germline assignment: CDR1 SGHRS and CDR2 YFSETQ. This CDR3 is CASTRGGQRTGELFF. CDR3 DNA sequence: TGCGCCAGCACCCGGGGGGGGCAGCGGACCGGGGAGCTGTTTTTT.

With respect to this clone: This sample includes further DNA sequences coding for the same CDR3. This rearrangement joins TRBV12-3 or TRBV12-4 to TRBJ1-2; D gene ambiguous. V gave up 5 bases and J gave up 1 base, with 8 bases separating them. The CDR3 totals 13 residues. The CDR3 sequence is CASSLQINYGYTF. The CDR3 DNA sequence: TGTGCCAGCAGTCTACAGATTAACTATGGCTACACCTTC.

This rearrangement joins TRBV9 to TRBJ1-6; D may be TRBD1 (6 bases). From germline, CDR1 is SGDLS and CDR2 YYNGEE. Trimming took off 4 bases at V and 10 bases at J, with 21 bases between the two ends. CDR3 length equals 16 residues. The CDR3 here is CASSPRARGWGSPLHF. CDR3 DNA: TGTGCCAGCAGCCCCCGGGCCAGGGGTTGGGGATCACCCCTCCACTTT.

This clone was observed once. V gene TRBV6-5 combines with J gene TRBJ1-1; TRBD1 is a possible D gene (5 bases). The CDR3 has 13 amino acids. V lost 7 bases and J 0 bases, leaving 9 bases between the germline ends. CDR1 is MNHEY, CDR2 SVGAGI, per germline. In nucleotides, the CDR3 is TGTGCCAGCAAGGGGTGGATGAACACTGAAGCTTTCTTT. This codes for CASKGWMNTEAFF.

This clone was seen more than once but under ten times. This sequence joins TRBV16 and TRBJ2-5, with D perhaps TRBD2 (6 bases). Germline CDR1 and CDR2: KGHSY and FQNENV. V was cut by 0 bases and J by 5 bases, with 10 bases left in between. The length of the CDR3 is 14 residues. CDR3 protein: CASSQSGGPETQYF. In DNA, the CDR3 is TGTGCCAGCAGCCAATCGGGGGGTCCCGAGACCCAGTACTTC. Full variable domain (remainder filled in from reference TRBV16 and TRBJ2-5): GEEVAQTPKHLVRGEGQKAKLYCAPIKGHSYVFWYQQVLKNEFKFLISFQNENVFDETGMPKERFSAKCLPNSPCSLEIQATKLEDSAVYFCASSQSGGPETQYFGPGTRLLVL.